Following are 15 T cell receptor beta chains from one sample sequenced in a study of T-cell reconstitution after alpha-beta-depleted transplantation in children. It was with unique molecular identifiers that the TCRbeta library was prepared. TCRdb independently ran MiXCR on the PCR reads; one entry per CDR3 protein. Found here are around 680,000 distinct CDR3 sequences, 16% of them singletons; the top ten hold approximately 1%. The input for sequencing was PBMCs from the stem cell graft donor, taken from the stem cell graft. The receptors come from a human donor who donated a stem cell graft to a child with acute myeloid leukemia.

The table lists this clonotype with many counts. The chain combines TRBV20-1 with TRBJ2-5; TRBD2 matches at 9 bases. This CDR3 has 12 residues. Germline assignment: CDR1 DFQATT and CDR2 SNEGSKA (reference sequence). Trimming removed 6 bases from V and 5 bases from J; junction bases left unmatched: 4. In DNA, the CDR3 is TGCAGTGCGGCGGGGGGGCTCGAGACCCAGTACTTC. This gives the protein CSAAGGLETQYF.

This clonotype showed up many times. This rearrangement joins TRBV20-1 to TRBJ2-1, with 12 bases lining up with TRBD2. Losses at the gene ends were 8 bases for V and 8 bases for J; bases not matched to a gene: 10. Germline lookup yields CDR1 DFQATT and CDR2 SNEGSKA (reference sequence). This CDR3 has 14 amino acids. The CDR3 protein is CSWTSGTLDDEQFF. The CDR3 DNA follows: TGCAGTTGGACTAGCGGGACCCTTGACGATGAGCAGTTCTTC.

This clonotype was seen a handful of times. V usage is TRBV6-5 and J usage is TRBJ2-1, with 9 nucleotides matching TRBD2. Germline CDR1 MNHEY, CDR2 SVGAGI. The CDR3 extends over 19 amino acids. After removal of 0 bases from V and 0 bases from J, the junction contained 9 bases not matched to a gene. The CDR3 sequence is CASSYSGSGGPSSYNEQFF. The CDR3, as DNA: TGTGCCAGCAGTTACTCGGGTAGCGGGGGCCCAAGCTCCTACAATGAGCAGTTCTTC.

The chain carries TRBV5-1 and TRBJ2-1; 7 bases agree with TRBD2. Germline-derived CDR1 and CDR2 are SGHRS and YFSETQ. The CDR3 covers 14 residues. The junction had 8 bases not matched to a gene; V was cut back by 5 bases and J by 6 bases. The CDR3 here is CASSGRGIRNEQFF. The CDR3 DNA is TGCGCCAGCAGTGGGCGGGGGATCCGCAATGAGCAGTTCTTC.

This clonotype was detected ten times or more. The chain recombines TRBV12-3 or TRBV12-4 with TRBJ1-1; D is ambiguous. This CDR3 spans 13 amino acids. Trimming cost V 7 bases and J 5 bases, with 14 bases left between them. This chain's CDR3 is CASTLITGTEAFF. CDR3 coding DNA: TGTGCCAGCACTCTAATTACGGGGACTGAAGCTTTCTTT.

This clonotype was seen many times. The chain links TRBV12-3 or TRBV12-4 to TRBJ1-5; D is ambiguous. Trimming cost V 1 base and J 9 bases, with 16 bases left between them. This CDR3 has 15 amino acids. The CDR3 DNA reads TGTGCCAGCAGTTTAGACGTCAACCCTGGGCGGCCCCAGCATTTT. Protein: CASSLDVNPGRPQHF.

This clonotype was seen ten or more times. The junction and the germline gene differ at one end; a read error may be behind it. This sequence joins TRBV20-1 and TRBJ1-1; D is ambiguous. The germline gives CDR1 DFQATT, CDR2 SNEGSKA (reference sequence). The CDR3 length is 13 residues. CDR3 protein: CSARDLRVSSGYF. The CDR3 bases are TGCAGTGCTAGAGATCTCAGAGTTTCCTCCGGGTACTTT.

This clonotype was detected only a few times. The chain combines TRBV7-9 with TRBJ1-2, with a weak D call TRBD1 (5 bases). Trimming removed 2 bases from V and 3 bases from J, with 13 bases in between. The CDR3 is 15 amino acids. The germline V gene encodes CDR1 SEHNR and CDR2 FQNEAQ (reference sequence). The chain's CDR3 is CASSLMVGPYYGYTF. The CDR3 nucleotides read TGTGCCAGCAGCTTAATGGTGGGACCCTACTATGGCTACACCTTC.

This clonotype was seen repeatedly, ten times or more. This chain's CDR3 is CSARVEGSYNEQFF. The CDR3 nucleotides are TGCAGTGCTAGGGTAGAAGGCTCCTACAATGAGCAGTTCTTC. The chain links TRBV20-1 to TRBJ2-1; the D is unclear. Trimming removed 3 bases at V and 0 bases at J, with 9 bases between. The germline V gene encodes CDR1 DFQATT and CDR2 SNEGSKA (reference sequence). The CDR3 totals 14 residues.

This clonotype came up many times. The chain carries TRBV27 and TRBJ1-1; 11 nucleotides agree with TRBD1. Trimming cost V 4 bases and J 2 bases; bases outside gene matches: 9. The CDR3 sequence is 17 residues long. Per the germline V gene, CDR1 is MNHEY and CDR2 is SMNVEV (reference sequence). For the CDR3, the DNA is TGTGCCAGCAGTTCGGACAGGGGGCGTCTCGGAAACACTGAAGCTTTCTTT. This gives the protein CASSSDRGRLGNTEAFF.

This clonotype was observed a handful of times. V and J are TRBV7-8 and TRBJ2-2, with TRBD2 identical over 13 bases. The germline gives CDR1 SGHVS, CDR2 FQNEAQ. This CDR3 has 20 amino acids. The ends lost 4 bases at V and 0 bases at J; junction bases unmatched: 11. This CDR3 is CASSSSPGLAGTPNTGELFF. The CDR3 region has the DNA TGTGCCAGCAGCTCGTCTCCGGGACTAGCGGGGACCCCGAACACCGGGGAGCTGTTTTTT.

This clonotype was counted ten times or more. The chain links TRBV12-3 or TRBV12-4 to TRBJ2-1; 7 bases agree with TRBD2. V shed 6 bases, J shed 6 bases, and the junction held 8 bases outside the gene matches. The CDR3 length is 14 residues. CDR3 sequence reads: CASSPSPGGNEQFF. For the CDR3, the DNA is TGTGCCAGCAGCCCTAGCCCGGGGGGCAATGAGCAGTTCTTC.

This clonotype has ten or more counts. The V gene is TRBV20-1, the J gene TRBJ2-3, with a possible D match to TRBD1 (6 bases). Trimming took off 3 bases at V and 0 bases at J, with 10 bases between the two ends. The CDR3 is 14 residues long. CDR1 is DFQATT and CDR2 is SNEGSKA in the germline V gene (reference sequence). The CDR3 loop is CSASFGTSTDTQYF. The CDR3 region has the DNA TGCAGTGCTAGTTTTGGGACAAGCACAGATACGCAGTATTTT.

This clonotype has only a few counts. The chain combines TRBV13 with TRBJ2-7; possibly TRBD1 for D (5 bases). The CDR3 is 14 amino acids. The germline V gene encodes CDR1 PRHDT and CDR2 FYEKMQ (reference sequence). With 3 bases removed from V and 0 bases from J, the gap between germline ends came to 9 bases. The CDR3 region is CASSFGASSYEQYV. The CDR3 DNA is TGTGCCAGCAGCTTTGGGGCAAGCTCCTACGAGCAGTACGTC.

This clonotype has only a few counts. The CDR3 loop reads CASSVGTGASNYGYTF. DNA of the CDR3: TGTGCCAGCAGTGTAGGGACAGGGGCTTCTAACTATGGCTACACCTTC. This chain connects TRBV6-1 to TRBJ1-2; 10 bases agree with TRBD1. The germline V gene has CDR1 MNHNS and CDR2 SASEGT. After removal of 4 bases from V and 0 bases from J, the junction contained 5 bases not matched to a gene. The CDR3 is 16 amino acids.